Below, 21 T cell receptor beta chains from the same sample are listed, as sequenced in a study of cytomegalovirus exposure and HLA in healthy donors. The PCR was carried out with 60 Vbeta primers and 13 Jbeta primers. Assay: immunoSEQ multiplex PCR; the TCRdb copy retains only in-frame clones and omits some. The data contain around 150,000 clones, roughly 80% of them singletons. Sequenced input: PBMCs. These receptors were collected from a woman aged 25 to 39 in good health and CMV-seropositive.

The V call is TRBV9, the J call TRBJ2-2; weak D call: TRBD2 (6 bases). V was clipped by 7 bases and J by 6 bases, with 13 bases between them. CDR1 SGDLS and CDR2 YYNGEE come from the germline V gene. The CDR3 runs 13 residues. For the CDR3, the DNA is TGTGCCAGCCACCCCGGGGGTCCCGGGGAGCTGTTTTTT. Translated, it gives CASHPGGPGELFF. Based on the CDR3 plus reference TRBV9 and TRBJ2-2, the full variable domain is DSGVTQTPKHLITATGQRVTLRCSPRSGDLSVYWYQQSLDQGLQFLIQYYNGEERAKGNILERFSAQQFPDLHSELNLSSLELGDSALYFCASHPGGPGELFFGEGSRLTVL.

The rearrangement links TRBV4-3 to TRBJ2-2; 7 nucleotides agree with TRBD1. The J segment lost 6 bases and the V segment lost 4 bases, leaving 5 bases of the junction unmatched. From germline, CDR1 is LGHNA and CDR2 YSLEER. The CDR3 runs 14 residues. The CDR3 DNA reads TGCGCCAGCAGCCTTTACAGGGGCCCCGGGGAGCTGTTTTTT. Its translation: CASSLYRGPGELFF.

Written as DNA, the CDR3 is TGTGCCAGCAGCCTCGGGACACACTATGGCTACACCTTC. Translation: CASSLGTHYGYTF. V and J are TRBV7-9 and TRBJ1-2; the D gene is possibly TRBD1 (6 bases). This CDR3 is 13 amino acids long. Trimming removed 5 bases from V and 3 bases from J, with 10 bases in between. From germline, CDR1 is SEHNR and CDR2 FQNEAQ (reference sequence).

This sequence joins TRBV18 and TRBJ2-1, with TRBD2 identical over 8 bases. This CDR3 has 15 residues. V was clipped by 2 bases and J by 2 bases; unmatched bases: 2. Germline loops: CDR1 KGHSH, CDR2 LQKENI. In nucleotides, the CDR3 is TGTGCCAGCTCACCAACTAGCGGTACCTACAATGAGCAGTTCTTC. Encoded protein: CASSPTSGTYNEQFF. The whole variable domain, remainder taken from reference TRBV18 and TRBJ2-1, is NAGVMQNPRHLVRRRGQEARLRCSPMKGHSHVYWYRQLPEEGLKFMVYLQKENIIDESGMPKERFSAEFPKEGPSILRIQQVVRGDSAAYFCASSPTSGTYNEQFFGPGTRLTVL.

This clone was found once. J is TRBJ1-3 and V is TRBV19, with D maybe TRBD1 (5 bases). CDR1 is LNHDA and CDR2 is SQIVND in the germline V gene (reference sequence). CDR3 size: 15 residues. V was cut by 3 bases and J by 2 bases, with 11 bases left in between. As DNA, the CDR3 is TGTGCCAGTAGTATCTACAGGACGACTGGAAACACCATATATTTT. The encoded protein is CASSIYRTTGNTIYF.

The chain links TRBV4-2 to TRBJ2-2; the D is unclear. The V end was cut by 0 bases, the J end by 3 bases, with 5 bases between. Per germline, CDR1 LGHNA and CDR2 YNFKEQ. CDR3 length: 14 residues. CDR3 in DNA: TGTGCCAGCAGCCAAGAACCGGACACCGGGGAGCTGTTTTTT. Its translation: CASSQEPDTGELFF.

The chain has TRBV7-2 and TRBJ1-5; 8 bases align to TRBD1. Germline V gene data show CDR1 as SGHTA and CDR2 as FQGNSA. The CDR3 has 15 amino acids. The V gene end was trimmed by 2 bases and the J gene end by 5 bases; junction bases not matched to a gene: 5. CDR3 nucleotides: TGTGCCAGCAGCTTATCTGGGACAGGCCATCAGCCCCAGCATTTT. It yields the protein CASSLSGTGHQPQHF.

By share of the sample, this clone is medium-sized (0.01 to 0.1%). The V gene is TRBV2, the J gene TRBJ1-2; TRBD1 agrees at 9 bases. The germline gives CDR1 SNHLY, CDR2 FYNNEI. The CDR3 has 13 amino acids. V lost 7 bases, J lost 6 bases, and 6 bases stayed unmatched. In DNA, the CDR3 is TGTGCCAGCAATATACAGGGGGCCGATGGCTACACCTTC. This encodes CASNIQGADGYTF.

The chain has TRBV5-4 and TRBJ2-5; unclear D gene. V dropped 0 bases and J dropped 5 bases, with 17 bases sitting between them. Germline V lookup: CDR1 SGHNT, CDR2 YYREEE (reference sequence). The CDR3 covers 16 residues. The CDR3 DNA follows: TGTGCCAGCAGCTTGGCGACCCTAGGATCTGTGGAGACCCAGTACTTC. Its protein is CASSLATLGSVETQYF.

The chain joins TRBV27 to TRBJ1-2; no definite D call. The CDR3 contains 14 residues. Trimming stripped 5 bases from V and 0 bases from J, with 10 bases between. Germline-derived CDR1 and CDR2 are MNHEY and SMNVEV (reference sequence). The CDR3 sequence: CASSPTVSNYGYTF. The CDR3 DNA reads TGTGCCAGCAGTCCTACAGTTTCTAACTATGGCTACACCTTC.

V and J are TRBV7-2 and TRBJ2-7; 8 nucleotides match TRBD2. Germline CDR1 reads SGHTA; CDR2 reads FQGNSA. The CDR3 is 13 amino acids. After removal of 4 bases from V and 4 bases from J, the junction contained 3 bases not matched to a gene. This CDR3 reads CASSSGLAYEQYF. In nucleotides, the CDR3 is TGTGCCAGCAGCTCTGGACTAGCATACGAGCAGTACTTC.

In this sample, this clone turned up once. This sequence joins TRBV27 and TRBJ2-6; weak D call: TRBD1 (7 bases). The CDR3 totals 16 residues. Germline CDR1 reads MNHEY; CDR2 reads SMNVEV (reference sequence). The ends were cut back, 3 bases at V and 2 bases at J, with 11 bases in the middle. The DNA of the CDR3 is TGTGCCAGCAGTTTCGGAGGGGGCGCTGGGGCCAACGTCCTGACTTTC. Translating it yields CASSFGGGAGANVLTF. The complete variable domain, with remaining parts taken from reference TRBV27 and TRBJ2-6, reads EAQVTQNPRYLITVTGKKLTVTCSQNMNHEYMSWYRQDPGLGLRQIYYSMNVEVTDKGDVPEGYKVSRKEKRNFPLILESPSPNQTSLYFCASSFGGGAGANVLTFGAGSRLTVL.

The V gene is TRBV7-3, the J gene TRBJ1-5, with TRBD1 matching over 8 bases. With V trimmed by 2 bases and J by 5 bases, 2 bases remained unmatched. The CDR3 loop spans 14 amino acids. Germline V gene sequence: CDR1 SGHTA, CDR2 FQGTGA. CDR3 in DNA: TGTGCCAGCAGCTTATCAGGGGGCGATCAGCCCCAGCATTTT. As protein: CASSLSGGDQPQHF.

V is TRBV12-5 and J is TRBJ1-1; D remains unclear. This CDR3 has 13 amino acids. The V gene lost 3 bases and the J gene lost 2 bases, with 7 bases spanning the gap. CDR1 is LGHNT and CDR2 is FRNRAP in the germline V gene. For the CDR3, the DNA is TGTGCTAGTGGTTTAGAGGTTAACACTGAAGCTTTCTTT. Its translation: CASGLEVNTEAFF.

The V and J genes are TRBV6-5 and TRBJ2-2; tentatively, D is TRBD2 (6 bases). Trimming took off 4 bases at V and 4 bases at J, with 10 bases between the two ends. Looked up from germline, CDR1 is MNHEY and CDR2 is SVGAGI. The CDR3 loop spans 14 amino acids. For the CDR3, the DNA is TGTGCCAGCAGTTTGGCGGGATCCACCGGGGAGCTGTTTTTT. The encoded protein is CASSLAGSTGELFF.

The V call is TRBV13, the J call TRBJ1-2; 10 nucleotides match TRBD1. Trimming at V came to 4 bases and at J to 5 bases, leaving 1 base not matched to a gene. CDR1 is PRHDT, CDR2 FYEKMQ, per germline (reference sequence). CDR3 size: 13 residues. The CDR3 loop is CASSSGQGYGYTF. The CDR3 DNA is TGTGCCAGCAGCTCGGGACAGGGGTATGGCTACACCTTC.

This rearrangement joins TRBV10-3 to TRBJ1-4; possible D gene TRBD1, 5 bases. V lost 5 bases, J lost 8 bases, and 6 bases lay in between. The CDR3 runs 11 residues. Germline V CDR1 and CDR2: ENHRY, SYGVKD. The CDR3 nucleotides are TGTGCCATCAGTTCAGGGGAAAAACTGTTTTTT. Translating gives CAISSGEKLFF.

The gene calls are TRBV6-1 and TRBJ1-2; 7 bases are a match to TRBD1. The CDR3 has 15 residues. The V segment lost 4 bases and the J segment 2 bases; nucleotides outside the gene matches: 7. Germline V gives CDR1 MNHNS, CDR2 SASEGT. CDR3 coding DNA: TGTGCCAGCAGTGTAGTCCGGGACAGCAACTATGGCTACACCTTC. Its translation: CASSVVRDSNYGYTF.

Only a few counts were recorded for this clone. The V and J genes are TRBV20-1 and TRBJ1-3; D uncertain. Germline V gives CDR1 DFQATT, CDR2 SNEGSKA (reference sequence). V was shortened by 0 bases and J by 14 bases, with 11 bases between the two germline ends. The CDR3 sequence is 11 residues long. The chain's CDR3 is CSAREGPILYF. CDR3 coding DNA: TGCAGTGCTAGAGAGGGCCCCATCCTATATTTT.

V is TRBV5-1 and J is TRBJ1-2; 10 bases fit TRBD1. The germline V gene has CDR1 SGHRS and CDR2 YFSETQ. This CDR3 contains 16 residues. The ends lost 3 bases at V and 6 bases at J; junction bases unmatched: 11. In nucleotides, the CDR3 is TGCGCCAGCAGCTCGACCTCGACAGGGGGCGCGGATGGCTACACCTTC. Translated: CASSSTSTGGADGYTF. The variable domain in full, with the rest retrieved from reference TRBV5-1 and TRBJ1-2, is KAGVTQTPRYLIKTRGQQVTLSCSPISGHRSVSWYQQTPGQGLQFLFEYFSETQRNKGNFPGRFSGRQFSNSRSEMNVSTLELGDSALYLCASSSTSTGGADGYTFGSGTRLTVV.

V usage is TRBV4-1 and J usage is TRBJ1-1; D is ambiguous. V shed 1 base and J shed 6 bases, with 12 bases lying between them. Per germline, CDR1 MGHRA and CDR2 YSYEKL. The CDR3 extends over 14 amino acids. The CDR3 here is CASSQVESRAEAFF. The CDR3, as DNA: TGCGCCAGCAGCCAAGTGGAATCGAGGGCTGAAGCTTTCTTT.